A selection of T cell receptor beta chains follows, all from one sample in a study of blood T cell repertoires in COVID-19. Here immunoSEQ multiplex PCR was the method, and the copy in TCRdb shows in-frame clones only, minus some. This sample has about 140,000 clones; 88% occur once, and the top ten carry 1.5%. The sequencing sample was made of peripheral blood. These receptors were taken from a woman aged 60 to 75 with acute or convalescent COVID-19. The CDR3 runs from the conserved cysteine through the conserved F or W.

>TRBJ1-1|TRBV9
CASSLDRGTEAFF
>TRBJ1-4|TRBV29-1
CSVGGGGDEKLFF
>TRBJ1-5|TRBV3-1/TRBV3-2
CASSRTGAQPQHF
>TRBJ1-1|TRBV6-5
CASRTGLPTEAFF
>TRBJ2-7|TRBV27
CAPLVSYEQYF
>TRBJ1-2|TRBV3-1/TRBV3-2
CASSQGLGGREGYTF
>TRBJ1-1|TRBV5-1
CASSPREGGNTEAFF
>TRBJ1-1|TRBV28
CASSLSYSEAFF
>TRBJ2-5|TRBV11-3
CASSRGAGGQETQYF
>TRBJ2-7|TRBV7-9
CASSLPAGGFVSYEQYF
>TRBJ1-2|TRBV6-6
CASSYEGLGGYTF
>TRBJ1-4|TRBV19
CASSLLAGTGVTIEEKLFF
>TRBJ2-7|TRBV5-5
CASSLDRAYEQYF
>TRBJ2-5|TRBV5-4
CASSSTGYQETQYF
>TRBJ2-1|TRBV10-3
CAISVAGRHDEQFF
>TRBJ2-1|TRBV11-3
CASSSSGTYNEQFF
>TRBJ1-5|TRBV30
CAWSPGGAGNQPQHF
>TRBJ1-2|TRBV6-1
CASSENTGGTSGYTF
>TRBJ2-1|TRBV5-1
CASSLGQVENEQFF
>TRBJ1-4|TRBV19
CASSIGTGTSIRASNEKLFF
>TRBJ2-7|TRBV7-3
CASSLGGPYEQYF
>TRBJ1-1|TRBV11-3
CASSPGRANTEAFF
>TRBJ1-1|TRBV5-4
CASSLETKTEAFF
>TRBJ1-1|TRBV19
CASSDGEVDTEAFF
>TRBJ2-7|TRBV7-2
CASSSRQGPYEQYF
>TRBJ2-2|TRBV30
CAWDRGPGTGELFF
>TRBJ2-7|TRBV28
CASSQEPGRGAYYEQYF
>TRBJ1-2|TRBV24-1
CATSDLELRGYTF
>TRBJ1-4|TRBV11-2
CASSFGATNEKLFF
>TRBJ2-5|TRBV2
CASTESQETQYF
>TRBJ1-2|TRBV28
CASSLIGTGGNYGYTF
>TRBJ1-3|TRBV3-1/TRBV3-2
CASSLWTGTLKTSGNTIYF
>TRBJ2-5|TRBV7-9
CASSFSGEMVYF
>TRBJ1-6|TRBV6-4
CASSEGQGRNSPLHF
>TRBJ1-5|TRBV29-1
CSVGVSGEGNQPQHF
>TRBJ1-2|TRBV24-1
CATSDLNRGGRGYTF
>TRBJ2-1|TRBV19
CASSLGGLAVNEQFF
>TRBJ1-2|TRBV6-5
CASSPDRGYGYTF
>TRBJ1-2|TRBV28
CASSLSGNGYTF
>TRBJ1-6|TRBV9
CASSSDAQGGSPLHF
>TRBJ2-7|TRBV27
CASSRSGGSYEQYF
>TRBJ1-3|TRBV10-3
CALRGDSGNTIYF